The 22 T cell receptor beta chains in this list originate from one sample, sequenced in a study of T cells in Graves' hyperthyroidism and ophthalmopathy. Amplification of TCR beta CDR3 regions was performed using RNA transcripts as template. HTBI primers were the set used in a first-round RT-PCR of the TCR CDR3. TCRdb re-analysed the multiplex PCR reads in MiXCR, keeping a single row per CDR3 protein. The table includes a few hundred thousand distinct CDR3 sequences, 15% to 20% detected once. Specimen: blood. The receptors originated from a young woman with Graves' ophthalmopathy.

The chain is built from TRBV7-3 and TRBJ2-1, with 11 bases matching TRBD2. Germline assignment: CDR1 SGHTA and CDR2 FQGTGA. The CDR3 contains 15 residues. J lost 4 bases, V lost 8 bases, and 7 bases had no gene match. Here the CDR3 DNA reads TGTGCCAGCTCCTTAGCGGGAGGGGTATACAATGAGCAGTTCTTC. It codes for CASSLAGGVYNEQFF.

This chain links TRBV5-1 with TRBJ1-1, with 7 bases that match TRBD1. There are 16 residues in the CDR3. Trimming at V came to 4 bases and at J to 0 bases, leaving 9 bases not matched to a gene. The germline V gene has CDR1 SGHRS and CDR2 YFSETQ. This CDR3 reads CASSEGTARMNTEAFF. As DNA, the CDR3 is TGCGCCAGCAGCGAGGGGACAGCCCGCATGAACACTGAAGCTTTCTTT.

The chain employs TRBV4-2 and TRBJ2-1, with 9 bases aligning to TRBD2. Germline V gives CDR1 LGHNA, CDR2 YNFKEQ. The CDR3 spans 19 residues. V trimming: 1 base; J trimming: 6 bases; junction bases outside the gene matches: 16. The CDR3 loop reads CASSQVGSAGGYGANEQFF. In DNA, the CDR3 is TGTGCCAGCAGCCAAGTAGGGTCGGCGGGAGGGTATGGGGCCAATGAGCAGTTCTTC.

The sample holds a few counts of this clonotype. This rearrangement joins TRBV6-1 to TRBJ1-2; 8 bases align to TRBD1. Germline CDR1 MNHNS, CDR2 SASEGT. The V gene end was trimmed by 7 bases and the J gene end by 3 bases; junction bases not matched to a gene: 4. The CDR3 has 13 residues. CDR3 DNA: TGTGCCAGCATGACAGGGGAAGACTATGGCTACACCTTC. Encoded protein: CASMTGEDYGYTF.

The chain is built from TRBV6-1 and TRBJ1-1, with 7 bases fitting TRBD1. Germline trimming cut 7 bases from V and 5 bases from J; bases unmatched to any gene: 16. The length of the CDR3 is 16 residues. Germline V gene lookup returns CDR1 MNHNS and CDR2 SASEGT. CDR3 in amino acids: CASNKQLTGVRTEAFF. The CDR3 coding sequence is TGTGCCAGCAATAAACAATTAACAGGGGTCCGAACTGAAGCTTTCTTT.

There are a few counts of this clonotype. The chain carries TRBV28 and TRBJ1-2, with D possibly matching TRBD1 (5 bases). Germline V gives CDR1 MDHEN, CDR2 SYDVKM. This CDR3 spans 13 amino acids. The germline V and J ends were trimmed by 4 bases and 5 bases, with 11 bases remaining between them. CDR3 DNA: TGTGCCAGCAGTTCTCCGGACACTTATGGCTACACCTTC. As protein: CASSSPDTYGYTF.

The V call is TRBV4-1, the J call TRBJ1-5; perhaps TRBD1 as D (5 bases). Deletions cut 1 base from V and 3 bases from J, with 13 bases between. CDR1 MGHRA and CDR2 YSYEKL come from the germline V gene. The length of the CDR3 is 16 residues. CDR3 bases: TGCGCCAGCAGCCAAGGGTCGGCCAGGGACAATCAGCCCCAGCATTTT. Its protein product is CASSQGSARDNQPQHF.

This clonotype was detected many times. CDR3 nucleotides: TGTGCCAGCAGCCTTATCGGACTAACGTTGGATGAGCAGTTCTTC. Residues: CASSLIGLTLDEQFF. The gene calls are TRBV6-2 or TRBV6-3 and TRBJ2-1; D perhaps matches TRBD2 (6 bases). Germline lookup yields CDR1 MNHEY and CDR2 SVGEGT. V lost 6 bases and J lost 8, with 20 bases in between. This CDR3 region has 15 residues.

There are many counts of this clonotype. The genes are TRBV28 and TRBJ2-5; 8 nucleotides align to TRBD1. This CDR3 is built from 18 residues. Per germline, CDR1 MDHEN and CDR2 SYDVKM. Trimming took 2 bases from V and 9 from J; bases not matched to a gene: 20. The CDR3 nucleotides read TGTGCCAGCAGTTTAGGCCGACAGGGGTCTACTCCTTTTTCGGCCCAGTACTTC. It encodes CASSLGRQGSTPFSAQYF.

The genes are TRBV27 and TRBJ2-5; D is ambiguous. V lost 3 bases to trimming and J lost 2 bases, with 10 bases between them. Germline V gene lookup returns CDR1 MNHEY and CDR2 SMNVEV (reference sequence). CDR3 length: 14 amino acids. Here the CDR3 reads CASSFSGPQETQYF. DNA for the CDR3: TGTGCCAGCAGTTTCTCCGGACCGCAAGAGACCCAGTACTTC.

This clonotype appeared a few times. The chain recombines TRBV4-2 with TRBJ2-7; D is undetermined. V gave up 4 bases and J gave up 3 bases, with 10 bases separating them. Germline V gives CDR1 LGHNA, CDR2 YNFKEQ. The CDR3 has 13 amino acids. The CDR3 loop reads CASSPRGFYEQYF. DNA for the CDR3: TGTGCCAGCAGCCCCCGAGGATTCTACGAGCAGTACTTC.

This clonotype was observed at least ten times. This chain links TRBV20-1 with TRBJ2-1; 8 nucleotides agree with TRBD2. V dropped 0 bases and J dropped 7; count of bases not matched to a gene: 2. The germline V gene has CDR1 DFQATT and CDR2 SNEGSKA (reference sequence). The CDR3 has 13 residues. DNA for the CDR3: TGCAGTGCTAGAGATATAGCGGGAAATGAGCAGTTCTTC. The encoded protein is CSARDIAGNEQFF.

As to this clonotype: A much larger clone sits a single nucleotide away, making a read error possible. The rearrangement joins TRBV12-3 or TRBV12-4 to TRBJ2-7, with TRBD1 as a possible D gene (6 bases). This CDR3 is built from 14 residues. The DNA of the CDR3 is TGTGCCAGCAACCCGGGACATAACTCCTACGCGCAGTACTTC. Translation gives CASNPGHNSYAQYF.

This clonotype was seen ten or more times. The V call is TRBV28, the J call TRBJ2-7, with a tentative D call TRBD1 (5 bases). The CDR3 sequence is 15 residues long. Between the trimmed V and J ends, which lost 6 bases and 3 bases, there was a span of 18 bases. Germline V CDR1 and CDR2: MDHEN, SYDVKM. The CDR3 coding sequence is TGTGCCAGCAGCCCCTTATTGGGGCGCTACTACGAGCAGTACTTC. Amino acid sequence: CASSPLLGRYYEQYF.

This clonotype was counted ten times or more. The chain's CDR3 is CASRATGDQPQHF. In DNA form, the CDR3 reads TGTGCCAGCAGGGCGACGGGGGATCAGCCCCAGCATTTT. V and J are TRBV27 and TRBJ1-5; weak D call: TRBD1 (5 bases). CDR1 is MNHEY and CDR2 is SMNVEV in the germline V gene (reference sequence). CDR3 length: 13 amino acids. Trimming took 6 bases from V and 5 from J, leaving 11 bases between them.

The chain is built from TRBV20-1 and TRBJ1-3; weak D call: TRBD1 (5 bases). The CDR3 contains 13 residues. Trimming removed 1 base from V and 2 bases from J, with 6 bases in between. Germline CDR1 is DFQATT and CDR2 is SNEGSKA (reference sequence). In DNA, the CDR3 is TGCAGTGCTAGAGGGGGGGCTGGAAACACCATATATTTT. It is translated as CSARGGAGNTIYF.

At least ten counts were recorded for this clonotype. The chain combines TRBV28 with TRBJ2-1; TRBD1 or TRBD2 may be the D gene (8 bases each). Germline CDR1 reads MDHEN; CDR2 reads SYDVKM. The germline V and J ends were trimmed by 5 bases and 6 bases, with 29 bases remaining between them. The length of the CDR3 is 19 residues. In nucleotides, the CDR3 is TGTGCCAGCAGTCTCAGGGGGCAGGTATCTACGGGGGGGACCAATGAGCAGTTCTTC. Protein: CASSLRGQVSTGGTNEQFF.

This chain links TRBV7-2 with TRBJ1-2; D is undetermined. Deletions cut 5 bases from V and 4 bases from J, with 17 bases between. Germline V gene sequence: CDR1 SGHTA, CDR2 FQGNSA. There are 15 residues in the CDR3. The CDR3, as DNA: TGTGCCAGCAGCCCCGTCTGGGGAGATAGCTATGGCTACACCTTC. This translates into CASSPVWGDSYGYTF. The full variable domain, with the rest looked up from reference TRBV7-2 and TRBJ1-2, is GAGVSQSPSNKVTEKGKDVELRCDPISGHTALYWYRQSLGQGLEFLIYFQGNSAPDKSGLPSDRFSAERTGGSVSTLTIQRTQQEDSAVYLCASSPVWGDSYGYTFGSGTRLTVV.

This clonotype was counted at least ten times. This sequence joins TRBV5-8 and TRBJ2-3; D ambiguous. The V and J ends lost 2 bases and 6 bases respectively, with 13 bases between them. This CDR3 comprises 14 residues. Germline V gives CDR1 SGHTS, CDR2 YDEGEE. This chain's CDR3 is CASSFRVDRDTQYF. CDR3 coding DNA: TGTGCCAGCAGCTTTAGAGTCGACCGGGATACGCAGTATTTT.

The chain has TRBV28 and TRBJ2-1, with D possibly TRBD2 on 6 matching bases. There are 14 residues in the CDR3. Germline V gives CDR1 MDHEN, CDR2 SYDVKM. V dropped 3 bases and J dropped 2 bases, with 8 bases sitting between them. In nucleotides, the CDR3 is TGTGCCAGCAGTTTTCTAGCGACCTACAATGAGCAGTTCTTC. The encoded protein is CASSFLATYNEQFF. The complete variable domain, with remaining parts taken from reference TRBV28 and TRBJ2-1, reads DVKVTQSSRYLVKRTGEKVFLECVQDMDHENMFWYRQDPGLGLRLIYFSYDVKMKEKGDIPEGYSVSREKKERFSLILESASTNQTSMYLCASSFLATYNEQFFGPGTRLTVL.

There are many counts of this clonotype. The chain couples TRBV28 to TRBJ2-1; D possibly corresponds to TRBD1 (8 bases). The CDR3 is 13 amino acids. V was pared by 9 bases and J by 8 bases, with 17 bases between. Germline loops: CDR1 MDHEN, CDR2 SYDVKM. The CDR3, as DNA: TGTGCCAGTACAGGGGGGGCTGGCGATGAGCAGTTCTTC. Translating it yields CASTGGAGDEQFF.

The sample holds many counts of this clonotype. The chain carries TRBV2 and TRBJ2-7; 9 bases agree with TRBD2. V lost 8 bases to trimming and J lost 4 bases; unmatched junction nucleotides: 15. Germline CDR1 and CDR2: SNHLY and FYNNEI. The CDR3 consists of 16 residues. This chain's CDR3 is CASGLSGGRAAYEQYF. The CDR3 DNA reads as TGTGCCAGCGGGCTCTCGGGCGGGAGGGCCGCTTACGAGCAGTACTTC.